Shown below are 8 T cell receptor beta chains from a single sample sequenced in a study of T-cell memory formation after mild COVID-19. TCRdb reanalysed the 5' RACE reads using MiXCR and keeps one entry per CDR3 protein. The table has 300,000 to 350,000 distinct CDR3 sequences, 10% to 15% seen once; the top ten hold about 20%. The specimen sequenced was PBMCs or a T cell subset sorted from them (not recorded which). All receptors come from a man between 18 and 35 years old who had mild COVID-19 (a few samples of this study predate the infection). Cell type and time point are not known.

This clonotype appeared a few times. The chain joins TRBV5-1 to TRBJ2-5; the D gene could be TRBD1 or TRBD2 (6 bases each). The length of the CDR3 is 17 residues. Germline assignment: CDR1 SGHRS and CDR2 YFSETQ. The V and J ends lost 1 base and 5 bases respectively, with 21 bases between them. In DNA, the CDR3 is TGCGCCAGCAGCTTGAGGTTGGACGGGGGCAATTTTGAGACCCAGTACTTC. Residues: CASSLRLDGGNFETQYF.

V usage is TRBV7-3 and J usage is TRBJ2-1, with D perhaps matching TRBD2 (7 bases). The CDR3 spans 14 residues. With 5 bases removed from V and 5 bases from J, the gap between germline ends came to 13 bases. In germline, CDR1 is SGHTA, CDR2 FQGTGA. CDR3 coding DNA: TGTGCCAGCAGCCCCGCGGGGGCCCACAATGAGCAGTTCTTC. Protein: CASSPAGAHNEQFF.

The chain carries TRBV9 and TRBJ1-2; TRBD1 might be the D (6 bases). Looked up from germline, CDR1 is SGDLS and CDR2 is YYNGEE. The CDR3 runs to 15 residues. V lost 0 bases and J lost 3, with 12 bases in between. CDR3 bases: TGTGCCAGCAGCGTAGATCCAGGGGCGGACTATGGCTACACCTTC. This translates into CASSVDPGADYGYTF.

The chain combines TRBV6-2 or TRBV6-3 with TRBJ2-2; tentative D call: TRBD1 (5 bases). In germline, CDR1 is MNHEY, CDR2 SVGEGT. CDR3 size: 16 residues. Trimming took 2 bases from V and 1 from J, leaving 11 bases between them. Written as DNA, the CDR3 is TGTGCCAGCAGTTACCCGACAGAGATGAACACCGGGGAGCTGTTTTTT. Translated, it gives CASSYPTEMNTGELFF.

This clonotype has at least ten counts. This chain connects TRBV7-2 to TRBJ1-1; 8 positions agree with TRBD1. Per germline, CDR1 SGHTA and CDR2 FQGNSA. This CDR3 comprises 15 residues. The junction had 10 bases not matched to a gene; V was cut back by 3 bases and J by 7 bases. The CDR3: CASSLTPGTGYEAFF. The CDR3 coding sequence is TGTGCCAGCAGCTTGACCCCCGGGACAGGATATGAAGCTTTCTTT.

This clonotype has only a few counts. The chain carries TRBV12-3 or TRBV12-4 and TRBJ1-1, with a weak D call TRBD1 (6 bases). Deletions cut 8 bases from V and 4 bases from J, with 20 bases between. The CDR3 covers 15 residues. This chain's CDR3 is CASSGSGAGTTEAFF. CDR3 nucleotides: TGTGCCAGCTCCGGGTCAGGGGCTGGAACCACTGAAGCTTTCTTT.

This clonotype has a handful of counts. V gene TRBV12-3 or TRBV12-4 combines with J gene TRBJ1-2; unclear D gene. V dropped 5 bases and J dropped 1 base, with 11 bases sitting between them. The CDR3 sequence is 14 residues long. The CDR3 region is CASSQVNRNYGYTF. CDR3 DNA sequence: TGTGCCAGCAGTCAGGTGAACCGTAACTATGGCTACACCTTC.

This clonotype came up a few times. The rearrangement uses TRBV28 and TRBJ2-3, with D perhaps assigned TRBD1 or TRBD2 (5 bases each). This CDR3 region has 19 residues. Germline V CDR1 and CDR2: MDHEN, SYDVKM. V lost 3 bases and J 2 bases, leaving 24 bases between the germline ends. As DNA, the CDR3 is TGTGCCAGCAGTTTGAAATTGACGGGGACCCCTATGCTCACAGATACGCAGTATTTT. Translation gives CASSLKLTGTPMLTDTQYF.